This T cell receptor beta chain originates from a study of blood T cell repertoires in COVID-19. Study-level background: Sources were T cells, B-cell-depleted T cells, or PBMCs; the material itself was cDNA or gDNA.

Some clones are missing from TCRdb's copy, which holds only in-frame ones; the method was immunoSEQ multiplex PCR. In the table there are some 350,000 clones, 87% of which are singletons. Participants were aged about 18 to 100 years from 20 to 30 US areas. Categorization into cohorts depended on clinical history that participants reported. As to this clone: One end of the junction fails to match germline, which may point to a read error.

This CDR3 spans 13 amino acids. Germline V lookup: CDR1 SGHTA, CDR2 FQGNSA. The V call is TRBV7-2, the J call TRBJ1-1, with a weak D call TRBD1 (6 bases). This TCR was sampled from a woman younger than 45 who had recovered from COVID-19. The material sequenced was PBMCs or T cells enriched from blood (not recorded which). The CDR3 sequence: CASSLAREGRGVF. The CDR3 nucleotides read TGTGCCAGCAGCTTAGCGCGAGAAGGGAGGGGGGTATTT.